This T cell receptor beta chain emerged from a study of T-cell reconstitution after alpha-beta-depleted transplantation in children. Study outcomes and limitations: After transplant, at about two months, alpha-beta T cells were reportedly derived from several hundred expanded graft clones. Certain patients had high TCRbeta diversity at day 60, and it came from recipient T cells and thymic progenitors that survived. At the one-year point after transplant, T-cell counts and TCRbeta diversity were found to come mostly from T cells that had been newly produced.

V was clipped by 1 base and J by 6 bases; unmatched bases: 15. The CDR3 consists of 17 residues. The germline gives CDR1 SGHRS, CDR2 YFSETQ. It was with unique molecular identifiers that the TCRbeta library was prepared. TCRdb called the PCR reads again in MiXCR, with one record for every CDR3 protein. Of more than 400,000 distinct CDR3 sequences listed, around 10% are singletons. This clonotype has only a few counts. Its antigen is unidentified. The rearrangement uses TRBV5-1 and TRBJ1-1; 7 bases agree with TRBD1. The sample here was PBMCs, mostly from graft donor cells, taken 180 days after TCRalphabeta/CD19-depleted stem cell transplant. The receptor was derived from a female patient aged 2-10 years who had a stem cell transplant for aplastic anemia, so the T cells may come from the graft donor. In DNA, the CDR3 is TGCGCCAGCAGCTTGCCCTTTATAAGGGGGCAGAGGGCTGAAGCTTTCTTT. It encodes CASSLPFIRGQRAEAFF.